Listed below are T cell receptor beta chains from one sample, sequenced in a study of T cells in Graves' hyperthyroidism and ophthalmopathy. TCRdb fed the multiplex PCR reads into MiXCR, producing one record per CDR3 protein. The table has 450,000 to 600,000 distinct CDR3 sequences, less than 20% seen once; the top ten hold about half. Sequences were obtained from blood. The receptors here all came from a man aged 35 to 55 with Graves' ophthalmopathy. The CDR3 runs from the conserved cysteine through the conserved F or W. D genes are given only for firm matches. Where a row states a size, it is once, few, many or the class of an expanded clone; other rows omit it.

clone size,V gene,J gene,D gene,CDR3 protein,CDR3 DNA
few,TRBV27,TRBJ2-1,NA,CASRDSFNEQFF,TGTGCCAGCAGAGACAGCTTCAATGAGCAGTTCTTC
NA,TRBV20-1,TRBJ2-2,TRBD2,CSTPGAGGNTGELFF,TGCAGTACTCCGGGAGCGGGGGGAAACACCGGGGAGCTGTTTTTT
few,TRBV20-1,TRBJ1-5,NA,CSAWEGAQPQHF,TGCAGTGCTTGGGAAGGGGCCCAGCCCCAGCATTTT
few,TRBV20-1,TRBJ1-1,TRBD1,CSARSGGMNTEAFF,TGCAGTGCTAGATCAGGGGGAATGAACACTGAAGCTTTCTTT
NA,TRBV11-2,TRBJ2-4,TRBD1,CASSILTPGQLAKNIQYF,TGTGCCAGTAGTATTCTTACTCCGGGACAGCTAGCCAAAAACATTCAGTACTTC
NA,TRBV2,TRBJ2-3,TRBD2,CASRRLAGGLLSNTDTQYF,TGTGCCAGCAGGCGACTAGCGGGGGGGCTTTTGTCGAACACAGATACGCAGTATTTT
NA,TRBV20-1,TRBJ1-6,TRBD1,CSAPDRLINSPLHF,TGCAGTGCCCCGGACAGGTTAATCAATTCACCCCTCCACTTT
NA,TRBV5-1,TRBJ1-4,NA,CASSVTGTGHEKLFF,TGCGCCAGCAGCGTTACCGGGACTGGGCATGAAAAACTGTTTTTT
NA,TRBV5-1,TRBJ2-7,TRBD2,CASSLAPGTSGRPSYEQYF,TGCGCCAGCAGCTTGGCTCCCGGGACTAGCGGGAGGCCTTCCTACGAGCAGTACTTC
few,TRBV30,TRBJ2-1,NA,CAWSSDSIYNEQFF,TGTGCCTGGAGCTCAGACTCAATCTACAATGAGCAGTTCTTC
NA,TRBV18,TRBJ2-7,NA,CASSPYSPYEQYF,TGTGCCAGCTCACCCTACAGTCCCTACGAGCAGTACTTC
few,TRBV20-1,TRBJ2-3,TRBD2,CSALAGGPTDTQYF,TGCAGTGCTTTAGCGGGGGGGCCGACAGATACGCAGTATTTT
many,TRBV27,TRBJ2-7,TRBD2,CASSPSGGGYEQYF,TGTGCCAGCAGCCCCTCCGGCGGGGGCTACGAGCAGTACTTC
many,TRBV3-1,TRBJ1-2,NA,CASSQPDYGYTF,TGTGCCAGCAGCCAGCCAGACTATGGCTACACCTTC
few,TRBV7-6,TRBJ1-1,TRBD1,CASSLNPLGQGAQAFF,TGTGCCAGCAGCCTAAACCCCTTGGGACAGGGGGCGCAAGCTTTCTTT
NA,TRBV6-1,TRBJ1-1,TRBD1,CATTQGRGTEAFF,TGTGCCACCACACAGGGGAGGGGGACTGAAGCTTTCTTT
NA,TRBV6-2/TRBV6-3,TRBJ2-3,NA,CASSYDFTRRDTQYF,TGTGCCAGCAGTTATGACTTTACGAGGAGGGATACGCAGTATTTT
many,TRBV12-3/TRBV12-4,TRBJ2-7,NA,CASSLGGGLTYEQYF,TGTGCCAGCAGTTTAGGTGGGGGATTGACCTACGAGCAGTACTTC
NA,TRBV7-8,TRBJ1-2,NA,CASSYRVNYGYTF,TGTGCCAGCAGCTACAGGGTTAACTATGGCTACACCTTC
many,TRBV5-1,TRBJ1-4,TRBD1,CASSWDRSDEKLFF,TGCGCCAGCAGCTGGGACAGGTCCGATGAAAAACTGTTTTTT
NA,TRBV18,TRBJ1-4,NA,CASSPMANEKLFF,TGTGCCAGCTCACCAATGGCTAATGAAAAACTGTTTTTT
NA,TRBV2,TRBJ1-1,NA,CASTGLGGVVGAFF,TGTGCCAGCACCGGTTTGGGGGGCGTGGTGGGAGCTTTCTTT
few,TRBV6-1,TRBJ2-7,TRBD2,CASSPLTSGRTDEQYF,TGTGCCAGCAGTCCCCTGACTAGCGGGAGAACCGACGAGCAGTACTTC
NA,TRBV9,TRBJ2-2,TRBD2,CASTFSGALNTGELFF,TGTGCCAGCACCTTTAGCGGGGCGCTTAACACCGGGGAGCTGTTTTTT
NA,TRBV7-2,TRBJ2-4,NA,CASSFVGKNIKYF,TGTGCCAGCAGCTTCGTAGGGAAAAACATTAAGTACTTC
NA,TRBV9,TRBJ1-5,NA,CASSVEGRGQPQHF,TGTGCCAGCAGCGTAGAGGGTAGGGGTCAGCCCCAGCATTTT
NA,TRBV27,TRBJ1-4,NA,CASSGWPWEKLFF,TGTGCCAGCAGCGGGTGGCCTTGGGAAAAACTGTTTTTT
NA,TRBV11-2,TRBJ2-5,TRBD2,CASSLGTSGGAGETQYF,TGTGCCAGCAGCTTAGGAACTAGCGGGGGGGCGGGAGAGACCCAGTACTTC
many,TRBV11-2,TRBJ2-5,TRBD2,CASSLRGRLAGGQETQYF,TGTGCCAGCAGCTTAAGGGGTCGGCTAGCGGGGGGGCAAGAGACCCAGTACTTC
few,TRBV6-5,TRBJ2-3,TRBD2,CASSYLRTSYSTDTQYF,TGTGCCAGCAGTTACCTTCGGACTAGCTATAGCACAGATACGCAGTATTTT
NA,TRBV9,TRBJ1-1,NA,CASSFWADWDTEAFF,TGTGCCAGCAGCTTCTGGGCTGATTGGGACACTGAAGCTTTCTTT
few,TRBV28,TRBJ2-3,NA,CASSFRDTQYF,TGTGCCAGCAGTTTTCGGGATACGCAGTATTTT
NA,TRBV18,TRBJ2-3,NA,CASFTRQGQDTQYF,TGTGCCAGCTTCACCCGCCAGGGGCAGGATACGCAGTATTTT
NA,TRBV14,TRBJ2-1,TRBD2,CASSLNSRLAGNYNEQFF,TGTGCCAGCAGCCTCAATTCGAGACTAGCGGGAAACTACAATGAGCAGTTCTTC
few,TRBV19,TRBJ2-3,TRBD2,CASSIAAGGTDTQYF,TGTGCCAGTAGTATAGCCGCGGGAGGAACAGATACGCAGTATTTT
NA,TRBV25-1,TRBJ2-3,TRBD2,CASTVGGEDTQYF,TGTGCCAGCACCGTCGGGGGGGAAGATACGCAGTATTTT
many,TRBV28,TRBJ2-1,TRBD1,CASSLTGDEQFF,TGTGCCAGCAGTTTAACAGGGGATGAGCAGTTCTTC
many,TRBV28,TRBJ2-7,NA,CASSLLGKYHEQYF,TGTGCCAGCAGTTTATTGGGGAAGTACCACGAGCAGTACTTC
NA,TRBV19,TRBJ1-1,NA,CASSTQVNTEAFF,TGTGCCAGTAGTACGCAAGTGAACACTGAAGCTTTCTTT
NA,TRBV4-1,TRBJ2-4,TRBD1,CASSQVKGGNIQYF,TGCGCCAGCAGCCAAGTTAAAGGGGGCAACATTCAGTACTTC
few,TRBV5-4,TRBJ2-1,TRBD2,CASSLELADYYNEQFF,TGTGCCAGCAGCTTGGAACTAGCGGACTACTACAATGAGCAGTTCTTC
NA,TRBV18,TRBJ2-5,TRBD1,CASSIRQGTRETQYF,TGTGCCAGCTCAATCCGACAGGGAACGCGAGAGACCCAGTACTTC